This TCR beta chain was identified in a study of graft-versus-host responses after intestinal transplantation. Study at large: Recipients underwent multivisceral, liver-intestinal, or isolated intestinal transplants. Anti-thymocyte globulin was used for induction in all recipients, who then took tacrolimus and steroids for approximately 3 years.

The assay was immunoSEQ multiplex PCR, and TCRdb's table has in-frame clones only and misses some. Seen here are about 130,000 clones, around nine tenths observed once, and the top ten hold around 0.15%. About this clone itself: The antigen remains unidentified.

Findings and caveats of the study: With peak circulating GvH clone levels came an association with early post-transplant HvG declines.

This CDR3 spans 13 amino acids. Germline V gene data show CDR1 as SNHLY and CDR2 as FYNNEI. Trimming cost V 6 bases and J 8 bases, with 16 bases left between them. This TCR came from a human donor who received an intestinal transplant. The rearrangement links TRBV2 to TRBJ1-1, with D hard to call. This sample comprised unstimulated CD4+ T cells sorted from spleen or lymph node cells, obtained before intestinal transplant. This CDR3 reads CASSSDGPSEAFF. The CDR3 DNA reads TGTGCCAGCAGCTCGGACGGACCCTCCGAAGCTTTCTTT. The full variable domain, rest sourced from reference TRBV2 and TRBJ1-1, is EPEVTQTPSHQVTQMGQEVILRCVPISNHLYFYWYRQILGQKVEFLVSFYNNEISEKSEIFDDQFSVERPDGSNFTLKIRSTKLEDSAMYFCASSSDGPSEAFFGQGTRLTVV.